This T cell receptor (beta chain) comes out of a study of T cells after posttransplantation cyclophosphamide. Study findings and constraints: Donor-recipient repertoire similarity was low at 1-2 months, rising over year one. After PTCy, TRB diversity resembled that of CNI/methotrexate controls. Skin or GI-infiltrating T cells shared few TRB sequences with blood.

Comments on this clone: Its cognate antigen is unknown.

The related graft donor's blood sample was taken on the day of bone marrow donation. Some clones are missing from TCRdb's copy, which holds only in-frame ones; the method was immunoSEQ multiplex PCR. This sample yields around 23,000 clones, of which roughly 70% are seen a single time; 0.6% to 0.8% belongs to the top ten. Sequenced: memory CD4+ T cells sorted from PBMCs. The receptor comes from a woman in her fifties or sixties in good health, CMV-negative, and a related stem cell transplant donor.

This CDR3 is CASKSLKAEGTGELFF. CDR3 sequence (DNA): TGTGCCAGTAAATCCCTAAAAGCGGAAGGCACCGGGGAGCTGTTTTTT. V gene TRBV19 combines with J gene TRBJ2-2; D might be TRBD2 (5 bases). From germline, CDR1 is LNHDA and CDR2 SQIVND (reference sequence). V was shortened by 7 bases and J by 4 bases, with 19 bases between the two germline ends. The CDR3 runs to 16 residues.